The 26 T cell receptor beta chains given below trace back to one sample, sequenced in a study of OX40 agonist ivuxolimab in advanced cancers. Using immunoSEQ multiplex PCR, the repertoire was profiled, and TCRdb retains in-frame clones only, with some absent. The sample lists 65,000 to 85,000 clones, 86% occurring once. The sample here was CD4+ or CD8+ T cells sorted from blood, taken in a trial of the OX40 agonist ivuxolimab. The origin of the receptors is an adult with an advanced solid tumor such as melanoma, head and neck, liver or kidney cancer.

V and J are TRBV6-6 and TRBJ2-7, with 7 bases lining up with TRBD2. The CDR3 is made up of 15 amino acids. In germline, CDR1 is MNHNY, CDR2 SVGAGI (reference sequence). V dropped 7 bases and J dropped 0; count of bases not matched to a gene: 9. CDR3 nucleotides: TGTGCCAGCAACCCTGGGGGGGGAGGCTCCTACGAGCAGTACTTC. This sequence encodes CASNPGGGGSYEQYF.

The V and J genes are TRBV19 and TRBJ2-2; a possible D gene is TRBD2 (5 bases). This CDR3 comprises 16 residues. V was trimmed by 7 bases and J by 2 bases, leaving 17 bases between them. From germline, CDR1 is LNHDA and CDR2 SQIVND (reference sequence). The CDR3 nucleotides are TGTGCCAGTATTCCGACTTCCAGCGGTAACACCGGGGAGCTGTTTTTT. It is translated as CASIPTSSGNTGELFF.

This chain connects TRBV9 to TRBJ2-3; 8 nucleotides match TRBD1. Trimming removed 2 bases from V and 6 bases from J; junction bases left unmatched: 11. CDR3 size: 16 residues. Per the germline V gene, CDR1 is SGDLS and CDR2 is YYNGEE. The CDR3 DNA is TGTGCCAGCAGCGTCGCGGGGACAGGCTATACTGATACGCAGTATTTT. It codes for CASSVAGTGYTDTQYF. Using reference TRBV9 and TRBJ2-3 for the parts outside the CDR3, the full variable domain is DSGVTQTPKHLITATGQRVTLRCSPRSGDLSVYWYQQSLDQGLQFLIQYYNGEERAKGNILERFSAQQFPDLHSELNLSSLELGDSALYFCASSVAGTGYTDTQYFGPGTRLTVL.

This chain links TRBV18 with TRBJ1-2, with D tentatively TRBD1 (5 bases). V shed 2 bases and J shed 4 bases, with 23 bases lying between them. This CDR3 comprises 18 residues. The V gene's germline CDR1 is KGHSH and CDR2 LQKENI. The CDR3 here is CASSPSGPGEFVFYGYTF. Here the CDR3 DNA reads TGTGCCAGCTCACCATCCGGTCCGGGGGAGTTTGTCTTCTATGGCTACACCTTC.

V is TRBV7-9 and J is TRBJ1-5, with D tentatively TRBD1 (5 bases). Germline V gene sequence: CDR1 SEHNR, CDR2 FQNEAQ (reference sequence). CDR3 length: 16 amino acids. The V and J ends lost 4 bases and 0 bases respectively, with 13 bases between them. The CDR3 nucleotides read TGTGCCAGCAGCTCCGCCGGGGGGTATAGCAATCAGCCCCAGCATTTT. Amino acid sequence: CASSSAGGYSNQPQHF.

V and J are TRBV15 and TRBJ1-5; 7 nucleotides agree with TRBD1. From germline, CDR1 is LNHNV and CDR2 YYDKDF (reference sequence). CDR3 length equals 14 residues. V gave up 4 bases and J gave up 5 bases; unmatched junction bases: 5. CDR3 nucleotide sequence: TGTGCCACCAGCACCAGGGGGGAGTATCAGCCCCAGCATTTT. Protein: CATSTRGEYQPQHF. The full variable domain, with the rest looked up from reference TRBV15 and TRBJ1-5, is DAMVIQNPRYQVTQFGKPVTLSCSQTLNHNVMYWYQQKSSQAPKLLFHYYDKDFNNEADTPDNFQSRRPNTSFCFLDIRSPGLGDTAMYLCATSTRGEYQPQHFGDGTRLSIL.

The chain joins TRBV6-1 to TRBJ2-1; 7 bases map to TRBD1. J gave up 7 bases and V 6 bases, and 9 bases lay outside the gene matches. Germline CDR1 reads MNHNS; CDR2 reads SASEGT. This CDR3 is 14 amino acids long. Here the CDR3 reads CASRLQGMTNEQFF. CDR3 coding DNA: TGTGCCAGCAGATTACAGGGGATGACGAATGAGCAGTTCTTC.

The V gene is TRBV7-8, the J gene TRBJ2-1, with D perhaps matching TRBD2 (6 bases). The CDR3 contains 15 residues. CDR1 is SGHVS, CDR2 FQNEAQ, per germline. V lost 5 bases, J lost 6 bases, and 17 bases lay in between. The CDR3 DNA sequence: TGTGCCAGCAGCCCCCGGAGGGCGGCAGGCAATGAGCAGTTCTTC. Translation gives CASSPRRAAGNEQFF.

The CDR3 sequence: CASSLEGFSYNEQFF. DNA for the CDR3: TGTGCCAGCAGCTTGGAGGGATTCTCCTACAATGAGCAGTTCTTC. The genes are TRBV7-6 and TRBJ2-1; D is possibly TRBD2 (6 bases). The germline V gene encodes CDR1 SGHVS and CDR2 FNYEAQ. The germline V and J ends were trimmed by 3 bases and 0 bases, with 9 bases remaining between them. CDR3 length equals 15 residues.

The rearrangement joins TRBV19 to TRBJ2-3; TRBD2 might be the D (5 bases). Trimming shortened V by 9 bases and J by 10 bases, and 23 bases separated the two germline ends. The CDR3 totals 14 residues. The germline V gene has CDR1 LNHDA and CDR2 SQIVND (reference sequence). CDR3 sequence (DNA): TGTGCCAGCAGCCAAGGTGGAGGCAGGCCTTCGCAGTATTTT. This sequence encodes CASSQGGGRPSQYF.

The V gene is TRBV5-1, the J gene TRBJ1-6; unclear D gene. Germline V gives CDR1 SGHRS, CDR2 YFSETQ. The germline V and J ends were trimmed by 0 bases and 10 bases, with 8 bases remaining between them. The CDR3 has 13 residues. CDR3 amino acids: CASSLASRSPLHF. As DNA, the CDR3 is TGCGCCAGCAGCTTGGCCTCTAGATCACCCCTCCACTTT. The full variable domain, completed using reference TRBV5-1 and TRBJ1-6, is KAGVTQTPRYLIKTRGQQVTLSCSPISGHRSVSWYQQTPGQGLQFLFEYFSETQRNKGNFPGRFSGRQFSNSRSEMNVSTLELGDSALYLCASSLASRSPLHFGNGTRLTVT.

This chain connects TRBV6-5 to TRBJ1-5; no definite D call. This CDR3 is built from 15 residues. Germline V CDR1 and CDR2: MNHEY, SVGAGI. Trimming cost V 1 base and J 2 bases, with 9 bases left between them. This CDR3 reads CASSYWGRGNQPQHF. The CDR3 coding sequence is TGTGCCAGCAGTTACTGGGGAAGGGGCAATCAGCCCCAGCATTTT.

This rearrangement joins TRBV5-5 to TRBJ1-5; no firm D call. The CDR3 totals 14 residues. V was shortened by 0 bases and J by 3 bases, with 7 bases between the two germline ends. The germline V gene has CDR1 SGHKS and CDR2 YYEKEE (reference sequence). This CDR3 is CASSLADLNQPQHF. The CDR3 DNA reads as TGTGCCAGCAGCTTGGCCGATCTCAATCAGCCCCAGCATTTT.

This chain connects TRBV7-2 to TRBJ2-7, with a tentative D call TRBD1 (6 bases). The CDR3 loop spans 14 amino acids. V lost 4 bases, J lost 2 bases, and 12 bases lay in between. Germline V CDR1 and CDR2: SGHTA, FQGNSA. CDR3 in DNA: TGTGCCAGCAGCTCCATGACAGGAACCTACGAGCAGTACTTC. It codes for CASSSMTGTYEQYF.

This chain links TRBV28 with TRBJ2-7, with 8 bases identical to TRBD1. In germline, CDR1 is MDHEN, CDR2 SYDVKM. There are 15 residues in the CDR3. V shed 5 bases, J shed 6 bases, and the junction held 12 bases outside the gene matches. The CDR3 coding sequence is TGTGCCAGCAGTCCTCTGGACAGGGAAAGACGCGAGCAGTACTTC. Its translation: CASSPLDRERREQYF.

The V and J genes are TRBV2 and TRBJ2-2; 9 nucleotides align to TRBD2. V was clipped by 6 bases and J by 1 base; unmatched bases: 3. The CDR3 loop spans 15 amino acids. Looked up from germline, CDR1 is SNHLY and CDR2 is FYNNEI. CDR3 residues: CASRRTSVNTGELFF. The CDR3 bases are TGTGCCAGCAGGCGGACTAGCGTGAACACCGGGGAGCTGTTTTTT.

This clone has more than one count but fewer than ten. J is TRBJ2-5 and V is TRBV2, with D possibly matching TRBD2 (7 bases). Germline loops: CDR1 SNHLY, CDR2 FYNNEI. The V gene lost 0 bases and the J gene lost 4 bases, with 12 bases spanning the gap. The CDR3 runs to 15 residues. In DNA, the CDR3 is TGTGCCAGCAGTGAAGCGGGGGGGCGGGTAGAGACCCAGTACTTC. Its protein is CASSEAGGRVETQYF.

Details on this clone: The junction departs from the called germline gene at one end, perhaps through a read error. This chain connects TRBV7-7 to TRBJ2-5; 10 nucleotides align to TRBD2. The CDR3 is 15 residues long. Germline lookup yields CDR1 SSHAT and CDR2 FNYEAQ (reference sequence). CDR3 residues: CASSFGTSEQETQYF. In DNA form, the CDR3 reads TGTGCTAGCAGCTTCGGGACTAGCGAACAAGAGACCCAGTACTTC.

Of note for this clone: Within the sample, other DNA sequences also encode this same CDR3. This chain uses TRBV2 with TRBJ2-1, with D hard to call. The CDR3 contains 11 residues. Germline assignment: CDR1 SNHLY and CDR2 FYNNEI. Deletions cut 6 bases from V and 3 bases from J, with 3 bases between. The CDR3 DNA reads as TGTGCCAGCAGGGGCTACAATGAGCAGTTCTTC. It translates to CASRGYNEQFF.

The rearrangement links TRBV5-1 to TRBJ2-2, with a possible D match to TRBD2 (5 bases). The CDR3 sequence is 15 residues long. Germline CDR1 reads SGHRS; CDR2 reads YFSETQ. V was clipped by 6 bases and J by 7 bases, with 19 bases between them. CDR3 nucleotide sequence: TGCGCCAGCAACGATGGTCGGGGTGGTCACGGGGAGCTGTTTTTT. Its protein product is CASNDGRGGHGELFF.

The V gene is TRBV23-1, the J gene TRBJ2-7; 7 nucleotides match TRBD1. TRBV23-1 is identified as an open reading frame with a role that is uncertain. The junction had 5 bases not matched to a gene; V was cut back by 6 bases and J by 3 bases. This CDR3 has 13 residues. DNA for the CDR3: TGCGCCAGCAGCCGGGACAGACTCTACGAGCAGTACTTC. Residues: CASSRDRLYEQYF.

The V and J genes are TRBV7-8 and TRBJ1-1; 10 nucleotides line up with TRBD1. Germline CDR1 and CDR2: SGHVS and FQNEAQ. Unmatched junction bases numbered 10, after V lost 5 bases and J lost 4 bases. This CDR3 region has 16 residues. The CDR3 region is CASSLGTGAVGTEAFF. CDR3 DNA sequence: TGTGCCAGCAGCCTGGGGACAGGGGCCGTTGGCACTGAAGCTTTCTTT.

This chain joins TRBV4-1 and TRBJ2-4, with D unclear. CDR1 MGHRA and CDR2 YSYEKL come from the germline V gene. V lost 1 base and J 0 bases, leaving 10 bases between the germline ends. The CDR3 contains 16 residues. The CDR3 bases are TGCGCCAGCAGCCAAGCGTCAGCTCTAGCCAAAAACATTCAGTACTTC. Translated: CASSQASALAKNIQYF.

The chain is built from TRBV7-2 and TRBJ1-2; TRBD1 matches 8 bases. The CDR3 length is 16 residues. J gave up 2 bases and V 5 bases, and 10 bases lay outside the gene matches. Germline V gene sequence: CDR1 SGHTA, CDR2 FQGNSA. In DNA, the CDR3 is TGTGCCAGCAGCCTACGCAGGGGGCGGAACAACTATGGCTACACCTTC. It is translated as CASSLRRGRNNYGYTF.

A note on this clone: The same CDR3 also results from other DNA sequences found in this sample. The CDR3 nucleotides are TGTGCCAGCAGCTTAGGTCGCTCCGGGGAGCTGTTTTTT. It translates to CASSLGRSGELFF. The V gene is TRBV7-9, the J gene TRBJ2-2; no definite D call. Germline V CDR1 and CDR2: SEHNR, FQNEAQ (reference sequence). The ends were cut back, 1 base at V and 6 bases at J, with 6 bases in the middle. The CDR3 length is 13 residues.

The V and J genes are TRBV7-9 and TRBJ1-1, with 9 bases lining up with TRBD1. J gave up 2 bases and V 5 bases, and 6 bases lay outside the gene matches. Germline-derived CDR1 and CDR2 are SEHNR and FQNEAQ (reference sequence). The length of the CDR3 is 15 residues. CDR3 loop: CASSPATGGNTEAFF. CDR3 DNA sequence: TGTGCCAGCAGCCCGGCGACAGGGGGAAACACTGAAGCTTTCTTT.